This is a list of T cell receptor beta chains from one sample in a study of blood T cell repertoires in COVID-19. Assay used: immunoSEQ multiplex PCR; TCRdb lists only in-frame clones, some missing. The sample yields more than 150,000 clones, around 75% seen once. The sample consisted of peripheral blood. These receptors were collected from a woman aged 80 or older with acute or convalescent COVID-19. The CDR3 runs from the conserved cysteine through the conserved F or W. D genes are given only for firm matches. For some rows the clone size is stated as once, few or many, or as a class when expanded; others skip it.

TRBJ2-5	TRBV28	once	TRBD1	CASSSPTGGAETQYF	TGTGCCAGCAGTTCCCCGACAGGGGGCGCCGAGACCCAGTACTTC
TRBJ2-1	TRBV19	few	TRBD2	CASSNLAGSSYNEQFF	TGTGCCAGTAGTAACCTAGCGGGGAGCTCCTACAATGAGCAGTTCTTC
TRBJ2-7	TRBV3-1/TRBV3-2	.	TRBD2	CASSRPGLAAEQYF	TGTGCCAGCAGCCGTCCGGGACTAGCGGCAGAGCAGTACTTC
TRBJ2-5	TRBV13	.	.	CASSLRQEETQYF	TGTGCCAGCAGCTTACGGCAGGAAGAGACCCAGTACTTC
TRBJ1-6	TRBV7-9	.	TRBD1	CASSHDPGQKNSPLHF	TGTGCCAGCAGCCATGATCCGGGACAGAAGAATTCACCCCTCCACTTT
TRBJ1-1	TRBV5-6	.	TRBD1	CASSLYGTVNTEAFF	TGTGCCAGCAGCTTGTACGGGACAGTTAACACTGAAGCTTTCTTT
TRBJ2-3	TRBV7-6	.	TRBD1	CASSYHRGRTDTQYF	TGTGCCAGCAGCTACCACAGGGGTCGCACAGATACGCAGTATTTT
TRBJ2-5	TRBV5-1	.	TRBD2	CASSLPGTSGGAQETQYF	TGCGCCAGCAGCTTGCCCGGGACTAGCGGGGGGGCCCAAGAGACCCAGTACTTC
TRBJ2-3	TRBV7-8	.	TRBD2	CASSESGRDTDTQYF	TGTGCCAGCAGCGAAAGCGGGAGGGACACAGATACGCAGTATTTT
TRBJ1-3	TRBV10-3	.	.	CAIGGLPSSGNTIYF	TGTGCCATCGGAGGACTTCCGAGCTCTGGAAACACCATATATTTT
TRBJ2-2	TRBV5-1	.	.	CASSSGSNTGELFF	TGCGCCAGCAGCTCCGGGAGTAACACCGGGGAGCTGTTTTTT
TRBJ1-1	TRBV3-1/TRBV3-2	.	.	CASSPNNGRNTEAFF	TGTGCCAGCAGCCCTAATAACGGTCGAAACACTGAAGCTTTCTTT
TRBJ2-3	TRBV25-1	once	.	CASSDLDTSTQYF	TGTGCCAGCAGTGATTTGGACACGTCGACGCAGTATTTT
TRBJ2-6	TRBV28	.	TRBD1	CASSPPGGGSGANVLTF	TGTGCCAGCAGTCCCCCAGGGGGCGGGTCTGGGGCCAACGTCCTGACTTTC
TRBJ2-1	TRBV9	.	.	CASSPRGTDLYNEQFF	TGTGCCAGCAGCCCCCGGGGGACAGATTTATACAATGAGCAGTTCTTC
TRBJ1-3	TRBV30	few	.	CACPLGGQPGNTIYF	TGTGCCTGCCCCCTAGGTGGCCAACCTGGAAACACCATATATTTT
TRBJ1-6	TRBV6-6	few	TRBD1	CASSYGDRGTPLHF	TGTGCCAGCAGTTACGGGGACAGGGGGACACCCCTCCACTTT
TRBJ1-2	TRBV29-1	.	TRBD1	CSVERNRGPYGYTF	TGCAGCGTTGAAAGGAACAGGGGGCCCTATGGCTACACCTTC
TRBJ2-7	TRBV10-2	few	TRBD1	CASSDVGQGVYEQYF	TGCGCCAGCAGTGATGTGGGACAGGGGGTCTACGAGCAGTACTTC
TRBJ1-1	TRBV19	.	.	CASKATWGDSVLTRRNTEAFF	TGTGCCAGTAAAGCAACCTGGGGCGATAGTGTCCTAACGAGGCGGAACACTGAAGCTTTCTTT
TRBJ1-1	TRBV14	.	.	CASSQPLGGTEAFF	TGTGCCAGCAGCCAACCTTTAGGGGGCACTGAAGCTTTCTTT
TRBJ1-1	TRBV6-6	.	.	CASSMMGANTEAFF	TGTGCCAGCAGTATGATGGGGGCGAACACTGAAGCTTTCTTT
TRBJ1-4	TRBV30	.	.	CAWSVRAGNEKLFF	TGTGCCTGGAGTGTACGGGCAGGGAATGAAAAACTGTTTTTT
TRBJ1-2	TRBV14	.	.	CASSQGTSYGYTF	TGTGCCAGCAGCCAAGGGACATCTTATGGCTACACCTTC
TRBJ1-4	TRBV27	once	.	CASRRGGATNEKLFF	TGTGCCAGCAGGAGGGGGGGAGCAACTAATGAAAAACTGTTTTTT
TRBJ2-1	TRBV30	.	TRBD2	CAWSELAGGYNEQFF	TGTGCCTGGAGTGAACTAGCGGGGGGTTACAATGAGCAGTTCTTC
TRBJ2-1	TRBV21-1	.	.	CASPQGNEQFF	TGTGCCAGCCCTCAGGGCAATGAGCAGTTCTTC
TRBJ2-1	TRBV2	.	TRBD2	CASSVLAGAYNEQFF	TGTGCCAGCAGTGTTCTCGCGGGAGCATACAATGAGCAGTTCTTC
TRBJ2-7	TRBV5-1	.	.	CASSLGTGASGGEQYF	TGCGCCAGCAGCTTGGGGACAGGGGCTAGCGGGGGTGAGCAGTACTTC
TRBJ2-7	TRBV6-6	.	TRBD1	CASRPQGDIEQYF	TGTGCCAGCCGTCCCCAGGGGGATATCGAGCAGTACTTC
TRBJ1-1	TRBV6-5	.	TRBD1	CASEQGNTGHTEAFF	TGTGCCAGCGAACAGGGGAATACTGGGCACACTGAAGCTTTCTTT
TRBJ2-3	TRBV6-5	.	TRBD1	CAGSGQGPDTQYF	TGTGCCGGGTCGGGACAGGGCCCAGATACGCAGTATTTT
TRBJ1-2	TRBV6-5	.	.	CASSSGGEGGYTF	TGTGCCAGCAGTAGTGGAGGAGAAGGAGGCTACACCTTC
TRBJ2-3	TRBV11-3	.	.	CASSSGTGSTDTQYF	TGTGCCAGCAGCTCCGGGACTGGTAGCACAGATACGCAGTATTTT
TRBJ2-5	TRBV28	.	TRBD1	CASSPTGTGGEETQYF	TGTGCCAGCAGTCCTACCGGGACAGGGGGCGAAGAGACCCAGTACTTC
TRBJ2-1	TRBV30	.	TRBD1	CAWSVGTGGHNEQFF	TGTGCCTGGAGTGTGGGGACAGGGGGGCACAATGAGCAGTTCTTC
TRBJ1-1	TRBV10-2	.	.	CASSESGQPNTEAFF	TGCGCCAGCAGTGAGTCCGGACAACCGAACACTGAAGCTTTCTTT
TRBJ2-2	TRBV2	once	.	CASSVYRAPSGELFF	TGTGCCAGCAGTGTTTACAGGGCCCCCTCCGGGGAGCTGTTTTTT
TRBJ1-2	TRBV24-1	.	.	CATSDLGDGYTF	TGTGCCACCAGTGACCTCGGGGATGGCTACACCTTC
TRBJ2-7	TRBV6-5	.	.	CASSYSRDEQYF	TGTGCCAGCAGTTACTCGAGGGACGAGCAGTACTTC
TRBJ1-5	TRBV19	.	TRBD1	CASSMRQGGRHGNQPQHF	TGTGCCAGTAGTATGCGACAGGGAGGACGGCACGGCAATCAGCCCCAGCATTTT
TRBJ1-4	TRBV6-5	.	TRBD1	CASRRQGGGEKLFF	TGTGCCAGCAGGCGACAGGGGGGGGGTGAAAAACTGTTTTTT
TRBJ1-2	TRBV19	.	TRBD1	CASSSRTGERYGYTF	TGTGCCAGTAGTTCCCGGACAGGGGAGAGGTATGGCTACACCTTC
TRBJ2-7	TRBV7-2	.	TRBD2	CASSVTGFLAGAGYEQYF	TGTGCCAGCAGCGTTACAGGATTTCTAGCGGGAGCAGGTTACGAGCAGTACTTC
TRBJ2-3	TRBV3-1/TRBV3-2	.	.	CASSQNRVADTQYF	TGTGCCAGCAGCCAAAACAGGGTGGCAGATACGCAGTATTTT
TRBJ2-2	TRBV18	.	.	CASVFTGNTGELFF	TGTGCCAGCGTCTTTACAGGCAACACCGGGGAGCTGTTTTTT
TRBJ2-3	TRBV29-1	.	TRBD2	CSVLAGGGSDTQYF	TGCAGCGTCCTAGCGGGAGGAGGATCAGATACGCAGTATTTT
TRBJ1-4	TRBV4-2	.	.	CASSQAFRAGGEKLFF	TGTGCCAGCAGCCAAGCCTTCAGGGCGGGGGGTGAAAAACTGTTTTTT
TRBJ1-1	TRBV15	.	.	CATSRGRDTEAFF	TGTGCCACCAGCAGAGGCAGGGACACTGAAGCTTTCTTT